These 32 T cell receptor beta chains were all obtained from the same sample, sequenced in a study of blood T cell repertoires in COVID-19. Assay: immunoSEQ multiplex PCR; the TCRdb copy retains only in-frame clones and omits some. Found here are tens of thousands of clones, around 80% of them singletons; the top ten hold roughly 8%. The material sequenced was peripheral blood. These receptors came from an elderly woman with acute or convalescent COVID-19.

This clone was detected only a few times. The V call is TRBV19, the J call TRBJ2-1, with TRBD2 identical over 12 bases. The CDR3 extends over 15 amino acids. V shed 4 bases, J shed 10 bases, and the junction held 8 bases outside the gene matches. From germline, CDR1 is LNHDA and CDR2 SQIVND (reference sequence). CDR3: CASSTLAGGPREQFF. The CDR3 DNA follows: TGTGCCAGTAGTACCCTAGCGGGAGGGCCACGGGAGCAGTTCTTC. The variable domain in full, completed from reference TRBV19 and TRBJ2-1, reads DGGITQSPKYLFRKEGQNVTLSCEQNLNHDAMYWYRQDPGQGLRLIYYSQIVNDFQKGDIAEGYSVSREKKESFPLTVTSAQKNPTAFYLCASSTLAGGPREQFFGPGTRLTVL.

The table lists this clone with a few counts. The V gene is TRBV2, the J gene TRBJ2-1; 9 nucleotides match TRBD1. CDR1 is SNHLY and CDR2 is FYNNEI in the germline V gene. The ends lost 7 bases at V and 6 bases at J; junction bases unmatched: 10. The CDR3 contains 15 residues. Here the CDR3 reads CASKSRQGGSNEQFF. The CDR3 DNA sequence: TGTGCCAGCAAGTCCCGACAGGGGGGTAGCAATGAGCAGTTCTTC.

This clone came up once. This chain connects TRBV6-6 to TRBJ1-1; D ambiguous. Germline V CDR1 and CDR2: MNHNY, SVGAGI (reference sequence). Deletions cut 8 bases from V and 5 bases from J, with 12 bases between. This CDR3 spans 12 amino acids. In DNA form, the CDR3 reads TGTGCCAGCGGCGACGGGAGGACTGAAGCTTTCTTT. It is translated as CASGDGRTEAFF.

The chain employs TRBV7-8 and TRBJ1-4; D remains ambiguous. The germline V gene encodes CDR1 SGHVS and CDR2 FQNEAQ. V lost 2 bases and J 8 bases, leaving 18 bases between the germline ends. There are 16 residues in the CDR3. As DNA, the CDR3 is TGTGCCAGCAGCTTAATGGTGGTCGTCCCGGGGGAAAAACTGTTTTTT. As protein: CASSLMVVVPGEKLFF.

In its sample, this clone was seen once. The rearrangement links TRBV6-1 to TRBJ1-2; maybe TRBD1 (6 bases). Trimming removed 2 bases from V and 11 bases from J, with 15 bases in between. The CDR3 has 13 amino acids. CDR1 is MNHNS and CDR2 is SASEGT in the germline V gene. The CDR3 region has the DNA TGTGCCAGCAGTGAACCTCCATCTAGGGGGTACACCTTC. Amino acids: CASSEPPSRGYTF.

The chain has TRBV7-8 and TRBJ2-1; TRBD1 matches 8 bases. The J segment lost 10 bases and the V segment lost 4 bases, leaving 12 bases of the junction unmatched. This CDR3 has 15 residues. Germline lookup yields CDR1 SGHVS and CDR2 FQNEAQ. In DNA, the CDR3 is TGTGCCAGCAGCTCGGCCGGGACAGGCCTTGGAGAGCAGTTCTTC. Amino acids: CASSSAGTGLGEQFF.

This clone was observed a single time. The rearrangement uses TRBV3-1 (or the pseudogene TRBV3-2) and TRBJ2-5; TRBD2 matches at 7 bases. The CDR3 has 16 residues. Germline V gene lookup returns CDR1 LGHDT and CDR2 YNNKEL (reference sequence). V gave up 3 bases and J gave up 5 bases; unmatched junction bases: 12. CDR3 region: CASSQGGWSNLETQYF. The CDR3 bases are TGTGCCAGCAGCCAGGGGGGGTGGAGCAATCTCGAGACCCAGTACTTC.

The chain carries TRBV5-1 and TRBJ2-6, with D perhaps TRBD1 (6 bases). The germline gives CDR1 SGHRS, CDR2 YFSETQ. CDR3 length equals 18 residues. V was shortened by 5 bases and J by 1 base, with 19 bases between the two germline ends. The CDR3 coding sequence is TGCGCCAGCAGTCCCTACAGGGTCTCAGAATCTGGGGCCAACGTCCTGACTTTC. Its protein product is CASSPYRVSESGANVLTF.

This sequence joins TRBV7-9 and TRBJ2-2; possibly TRBD1 for D (5 bases). The germline V gene has CDR1 SEHNR and CDR2 FQNEAQ (reference sequence). This CDR3 contains 16 residues. V shed 4 bases and J shed 2 bases, with 14 bases lying between them. The chain's CDR3 is CASSSPDDRNTGELFF. In DNA form, the CDR3 reads TGTGCCAGCAGCTCCCCGGACGACAGAAACACCGGGGAGCTGTTTTTT.

The V call is TRBV5-1, the J call TRBJ2-2; 14 bases map to TRBD2. The V segment lost 9 bases and the J segment 1 base; nucleotides outside the gene matches: 11. The CDR3 consists of 18 residues. The germline CDR1 and CDR2 sequences are SGHRS and YFSETQ. CDR3 bases: TGCGCCACAAAACCTCCGGGACTAGCGGGGGTGAACACCGGGGAGCTGTTTTTT. This codes for CATKPPGLAGVNTGELFF.

V and J are TRBV7-6 and TRBJ2-5, with 10 bases identical to TRBD2. V lost 0 bases to trimming and J lost 3 bases; unmatched junction nucleotides: 13. Germline V gene lookup returns CDR1 SGHVS and CDR2 FNYEAQ. CDR3 length: 19 residues. The CDR3 DNA sequence: TGTGCCAGCAGCTTAGCGGTAGCGGGGGGCCTGATCAGGGAAGAGACCCAGTACTTC. Its protein is CASSLAVAGGLIREETQYF.

This chain links TRBV3-1 (or the pseudogene TRBV3-2) with TRBJ2-5, with TRBD2 matching 9 bases. Germline V gene sequence: CDR1 LGHDT, CDR2 YNNKEL (reference sequence). The J segment lost 4 bases and the V segment lost 2 bases, leaving 5 bases of the junction unmatched. CDR3 length: 15 residues. In nucleotides, the CDR3 is TGTGCCAGCAGCCAAATAGCGGGAGCGAGAGAGACCCAGTACTTC. Translation: CASSQIAGARETQYF.

The chain carries TRBV2 and TRBJ1-5, with TRBD1 as a possible D gene (6 bases). Trimming cost V 4 bases and J 6 bases, with 16 bases left between them. This CDR3 is 15 amino acids long. Germline CDR1 reads SNHLY; CDR2 reads FYNNEI. CDR3 protein: CASSGETGTVQPQHF. In DNA form, the CDR3 reads TGTGCCAGCAGTGGGGAGACAGGTACGGTTCAGCCCCAGCATTTT.

J is TRBJ1-6 and V is TRBV5-1; 10 bases are a match to TRBD1. The CDR3 is made up of 15 amino acids. The germline CDR1 and CDR2 sequences are SGHRS and YFSETQ. V was pared by 4 bases and J by 8 bases, with 6 bases of the junction left unmatched. The CDR3 loop is CASSPGTGEYSPLHF. DNA of the CDR3: TGCGCCAGCAGCCCCGGGACAGGGGAGTATTCACCCCTCCACTTT.

This clone was seen once. The chain uses TRBV7-9 and TRBJ1-5, with 7 bases matching TRBD1. Germline V CDR1 and CDR2: SEHNR, FQNEAQ (reference sequence). This CDR3 region has 14 residues. Unmatched junction bases numbered 2, after V lost 2 bases and J lost 4 bases. Written as DNA, the CDR3 is TGTGCCAGCAGCTTAACAGGGGCTAATCAGCCCCAGCATTTT. Translating gives CASSLTGANQPQHF.

The chain carries TRBV7-9 and TRBJ1-4, with TRBD1 as a possible D gene (6 bases). V was trimmed by 2 bases and J by 8 bases, leaving 12 bases between them. Germline loops: CDR1 SEHNR, CDR2 FQNEAQ (reference sequence). CDR3 length: 14 amino acids. The CDR3 loop reads CASSLRGAGEKLFF. The CDR3 DNA reads as TGTGCCAGCAGCTTACGGGGGGCTGGGGAAAAACTGTTTTTT. The variable domain in full, completed from reference TRBV7-9 and TRBJ1-4, reads DTGVSQNPRHKITKRGQNVTFRCDPISEHNRLYWYRQTLGQGPEFLTYFQNEAQLEKSRLLSDRFSAERPKGSFSTLEIQRTEQGDSAMYLCASSLRGAGEKLFFGSGTQLSVL.

The chain carries TRBV19 and TRBJ1-4; TRBD1 agrees at 9 bases. Trimming at V came to 3 bases and at J to 7 bases, leaving 3 bases not matched to a gene. The germline V gene encodes CDR1 LNHDA and CDR2 SQIVND (reference sequence). The CDR3 runs to 14 residues. CDR3 sequence: CASSMRDRVEKLFF. CDR3 nucleotide sequence: TGTGCCAGTAGTATGCGGGACAGGGTTGAAAAACTGTTTTTT.

V usage is TRBV7-9 and J usage is TRBJ2-7; a weak D match, TRBD2 (5 bases). In germline, CDR1 is SEHNR, CDR2 FQNEAQ (reference sequence). The V gene lost 5 bases and the J gene lost 2 bases, with 10 bases spanning the gap. This CDR3 has 13 amino acids. CDR3 amino acids: CASSPPGTYEQYF. DNA for the CDR3: TGTGCCAGCAGCCCCCCGGGGACCTACGAGCAGTACTTC.

This chain joins TRBV6-1 and TRBJ2-7; D gene ambiguous. V was cut by 1 base and J by 9 bases, with 10 bases left in between. The CDR3 has 12 residues. Germline V gives CDR1 MNHNS, CDR2 SASEGT. The CDR3: CASSEGWAGQYF. For the CDR3, the DNA is TGTGCCAGCAGTGAAGGGTGGGCAGGGCAGTACTTC.

The chain links TRBV19 to TRBJ2-2, with 8 nucleotides matching TRBD1. J lost 3 bases, V lost 8 bases, and 8 bases had no gene match. CDR1 LNHDA and CDR2 SQIVND come from the germline V gene (reference sequence). CDR3 length: 15 amino acids. The CDR3 protein is CASEAGQGHTGELFF. CDR3 nucleotide sequence: TGTGCCAGTGAAGCTGGACAGGGTCACACCGGGGAGCTGTTTTTT.

This clone was recorded once. The chain employs TRBV27 and TRBJ1-1; the D gene is possibly TRBD1 (6 bases). Germline V CDR1 and CDR2: MNHEY, SMNVEV (reference sequence). V lost 4 bases and J lost 0, with 9 bases in between. The CDR3 sequence is 14 residues long. CDR3 nucleotides: TGTGCCAGCAGTTCGGACAGACTGAACACTGAAGCTTTCTTT. This codes for CASSSDRLNTEAFF.

V and J are TRBV28 and TRBJ1-3; perhaps TRBD1 as D (6 bases). Germline values: CDR1 MDHEN, CDR2 SYDVKM. The V end lost 5 bases, the J end lost 6 bases, and 14 bases lay between the germline ends. The CDR3 is 14 amino acids. CDR3 region: CASSVVRGANTIYF. The CDR3 nucleotides are TGTGCCAGCAGTGTGGTCAGGGGTGCAAACACCATATATTTT.

Written as DNA, the CDR3 is TGTGCCAGCAGCTCGATTGGACAGGGGGGCTACGAGCAGTACTTC. As protein: CASSSIGQGGYEQYF. The chain carries TRBV21-1 and TRBJ2-7; no DNA check was done on the table's D call, TRBD1. TRBV21-1 counts as a pseudogene. This CDR3 has 15 amino acids.

CDR3: CASSERGPNYGYTF. In nucleotides, the CDR3 is TGTGCCAGCAGTGAAAGGGGCCCCAACTATGGCTACACCTTC. This chain uses TRBV6-1 with TRBJ1-2; maybe TRBD1 (5 bases). V was cut by 2 bases and J by 2 bases, with 9 bases left in between. CDR1 MNHNS and CDR2 SASEGT come from the germline V gene. CDR3 length: 14 residues.

This chain connects TRBV25-1 to TRBJ2-1; D ambiguous. V was clipped by 5 bases and J by 5 bases, with 10 bases between them. CDR3 length: 13 amino acids. The germline V gene encodes CDR1 MGHDK and CDR2 SYGVNS. In DNA form, the CDR3 reads TGTGCCAGCAGTCCCGTTGGCCACAATGAGCAGTTCTTC. This sequence encodes CASSPVGHNEQFF.

V and J are TRBV9 and TRBJ2-1; 8 bases fit TRBD1. The CDR3 spans 13 residues. Germline CDR1 is SGDLS and CDR2 is YYNGEE. The J segment lost 10 bases and the V segment lost 3 bases, leaving 6 bases of the junction unmatched. The CDR3 here is CASSAQGAQEQFF. The CDR3 coding sequence is TGTGCCAGCAGCGCTCAGGGGGCTCAGGAGCAGTTCTTC.

The chain carries TRBV5-4 and TRBJ2-5; no firm D call. This CDR3 has 14 residues. Deletions cut 5 bases from V and 5 bases from J, with 16 bases between. The germline V gene encodes CDR1 SGHNT and CDR2 YYREEE (reference sequence). CDR3 loop: CASRPAQLEETQYF. The DNA for the CDR3 is TGTGCCAGCAGGCCCGCCCAGTTGGAGGAGACCCAGTACTTC.

The chain recombines TRBV30 with TRBJ2-7; D may be TRBD1 (5 bases). This CDR3 contains 12 residues. CDR1 is GTSNPN, CDR2 SVGIG, per germline (reference sequence). Trimming left V 6 bases short and J 7 bases short, with 16 bases between. CDR3: CACSISGSEQYF. CDR3 in DNA: TGTGCCTGCTCCATTTCAGGGTCGGAGCAGTACTTC.

This clone has only one observation. The genes are TRBV7-6 and TRBJ2-2; D is unresolved. This CDR3 is 15 amino acids long. CDR1 is SGHVS and CDR2 is FNYEAQ in the germline V gene. The V end was cut by 5 bases, the J end by 0 bases, with 10 bases between. CDR3 nucleotide sequence: TGTGCCAGCAGCCGAAACAATCCGAACACCGGGGAGCTGTTTTTT. Translated, it gives CASSRNNPNTGELFF.

The chain combines TRBV2 with TRBJ1-2; 8 nucleotides match TRBD1. CDR1 SNHLY and CDR2 FYNNEI come from the germline V gene. V was clipped by 8 bases and J by 8 bases; unmatched bases: 10. This CDR3 region has 13 residues. The CDR3 protein is CASDLGTGLGYTF. The CDR3 region has the DNA TGTGCCAGCGATCTCGGGACAGGACTCGGCTACACCTTC. Using reference TRBV2 and TRBJ1-2 for the parts outside the CDR3, the full variable domain is EPEVTQTPSHQVTQMGQEVILRCVPISNHLYFYWYRQILGQKVEFLVSFYNNEISEKSEIFDDQFSVERPDGSNFTLKIRSTKLEDSAMYFCASDLGTGLGYTFGSGTRLTVV.

The genes are TRBV7-3 and TRBJ2-5; the match to TRBD2 covers 7 bases. The germline V gene encodes CDR1 SGHTA and CDR2 FQGTGA. Trimming at V came to 0 bases and at J to 5 bases, leaving 6 bases not matched to a gene. The length of the CDR3 is 15 residues. CDR3 loop: CASSLTGSRGETQYF. The CDR3, as DNA: TGTGCCAGCAGCTTAACGGGCTCGCGGGGGGAGACCCAGTACTTC.

The chain has TRBV11-3 and TRBJ2-7, with 7 bases that match TRBD2. Germline lookup yields CDR1 SGHNT and CDR2 YENEEA. The CDR3 runs 16 residues. V shed 1 base and J 0 bases; nucleotides not matched to a gene: 6. This CDR3 reads CASSLGGKRGSYEQYF. The DNA for the CDR3 is TGTGCCAGCAGCTTAGGCGGCAAGCGGGGCTCCTACGAGCAGTACTTC.